The clone carrying this TCR beta chain was picked up one time. Its target is unknown. One junction end does not reproduce the germline sequence, and a read error may be involved. This sample was taken from a study of molecular identifiers for immune sequencing clone quantification. Broader study findings: Even with about a million naive cells present, spiked Jurkat TCR RNA from one cell was reportedly detectable. A shared barcode on identical TCR molecules could lead to underestimated sizes for highly expanded clones.

One entry per CDR3 protein, called by TCRdb with MiXCR from the PCR reads. The repertoire holds hundreds of thousands of distinct CDR3 sequences, around 25% seen once, with 0.78% in the top ten. CDR3 length: 13 residues. Germline lookup yields CDR1 SGHVS and CDR2 FQNEAQ. Source material: naive CD8+ T cells from blood, with Jurkat cell RNA spiked in. Subset described: FACS-sorted CD8+CD4-CCR7+CD45RA+ naive T cells. The gene calls are TRBV7-8 and TRBJ1-1; D is uncertain. The source of this sequence is a human donor in good health. Some libraries in this study had Jurkat cell RNA spiked in. CDR3 region: CASSLGGNTGAFF. The CDR3 region has the DNA TGTGCCAGCAGCTTAGGGGGAAACACTGGAGCTTTCTTT.